This TCR beta chain was found in a study of control samples from healthy donors and cancer patients (dated by TCRdb to the early 2020s). Library prep was done by the immunoSEQ multiplex PCR assay. TCRdb mirrors the immuneACCESS table, restricted to in-frame sequences. Some clones are absent from its copies; in checked studies, under half trace to an unresolved V gene, and the reason for the others is unknown. The sample data list 40,000 to 60,000 clones, and 88% of these were observed just once. The top ten constitute 40% of the sample. CDR1 LNHDA and CDR2 SQIVND are derived from the germline V gene (reference sequence). At the junction V is shortened by 6 bases and J by 3 bases, with 17 bases in between. Including the terminal cysteine and phenylalanine, the CDR3 comprises 15 residues. CDR3 DNA only is kept here, 45 bases in frame from base 1. With respect to this clone: Which antigen it targets is not known. Per-base quality was not reported, and no clone a single base away is much larger than it.

The receptor chain draws on TRBV19 and TRBJ1-1, with TRBD1 as a weak D call on 6 bases. The origin of this receptor is a middle-aged man with head and neck cancer. The sample comprised PBMCs. CDR3 reads: CASSDDRPRHTEAFF. The DNA is TGTGCCAGTAGCGACGACAGGCCCCGGCACACTGAAGCTTTCTTT.